Included here is one T cell receptor (beta chain) sequence, with context. The sample holds many counts of this clonotype. Its antigen is unknown. Base qualities are not at hand, and no much larger clone is one base apart. These data are taken from a study of T cells in Graves' hyperthyroidism and ophthalmopathy (dated by TCRdb to 2018 to 2020). About the full investigation: Peripheral blood was sampled at the time of initial diagnosis, prior to any treatment. The study also compared thyroid tissue and blood T-cell repertoires from about 6 Graves' hyperthyroidism patients. Prospective prediction of ophthalmopathy was tested in an independent validation cohort of about 19 hyperthyroidism patients and some 17 patients who later progressed to ophthalmopathy. A discovery cohort of about a hundred patients, fewer than 50 with Graves' ophthalmopathy and 55 to 60 with stable Graves' hyperthyroidism, was used to find distinguishing TCR V-J signatures. For training and testing, the 100 or so patients in the discovery cohort were randomly divided in a 7:3 ratio. TCR Vbeta CDR3 sequencing of 120 to 150 peripheral blood samples (under 45 ophthalmopathy, over 70 hyperthyroidism and roughly 17 progressor patients) is reported in the paper. After blood sampling, hyperthyroidism patients were treated with methimazole at a starting dose of 30 mg daily, and ophthalmopathy patients were treated with high-dose intravenous methylprednisolone.

From its cysteine to its phenylalanine, the CDR3 spans 14 amino acids. Only the CDR3 region is kept as DNA, spanning 42 bases read in frame from base 1. V is shortened by 6 bases, J by 0 bases, and the region joining them spans 6 bases. From a lookup of the germline V gene, CDR1 and CDR2 are SNHLY and FYNNEI. Stable Graves' hyperthyroidism was defined as no progression to ophthalmopathy during 18 months of follow-up. Hyperthyroidism patients were aged 18 to 65 years and newly diagnosed, with disease duration of less than 2 months. Any patient with an uncontrolled infection, another autoimmune disease, pregnancy or lactation was excluded. Clinical symptoms, serum thyroxine and TRAb, thyroid ultrasound, and orbital computed tomography formed the basis for the diagnoses. PBMCs were separated from roughly 9.6 ml of fresh peripheral blood using Ficoll-Paque density gradient centrifugation. Total RNA was extracted with Trizol reagent, and quality was checked on an Agilent 2100 Bioanalyzer.

Overall results and qualifications from the work: In cross-validation, a model built on a 13 V-J signature told ophthalmopathy apart from stable hyperthyroidism with approximately 90% sensitivity and about 81% specificity, and in testing the same model reached 80%/75%. In validation, progression to ophthalmopathy was predicted by the model with 65% to 71% sensitivity and around 75% specificity, a median of 6.5 months before onset. No statistical method was used to set the sample size in advance, and investigators knew the group allocation. Blood samples also contained most of the expanded thyroid clonotypes (frequency above 0.001), which suggests that blood repertoires may reflect thyroid immune responses.

TCR beta CDR3 regions were amplified from RNA transcripts. The first round of RT-PCR for the TCR CDR3 was performed with the HTBI primer set and the Qiagen OneStep RT-PCR kit. The libraries were constructed in a second round of multiplex PCR and then size-selected and purified. Libraries were sequenced paired-end with 100 bp reads on an Illumina HiSeq2000. As for the authors' bioinformatics: SOAPnuke was used to process the raw data, with reads discarded if the reads contained adapters or uncalled bases, had a mean Phred below 15, or lacked an exact constant-primer or identifier match. High-quality paired reads were merged with COPE v1.2.5, and unique nucleotide sequences were defined as clonotypes. Clonotypes were aligned to IMGT TRBV, TRBD and TRBJ reference segments using MiTCR v1.1. Analysis was restricted to V-J combinations with a frequency above 0.0001, which covered just over 98% of repertoires. A TCS score was defined as the ratio of F50 (clonal expansion) to E x V (chaos), with BLOSUM62-based TCRdist applied between CDR3 peptides within each V-J. Welch's t-statistics and random forest reduced around 520 V-J features to 13, which were used in a naive Bayes classifier (R e1071). TCRdb trimmed public reads at Q25 via fastp, called clones via MiXCR and kept in-frame beta chains. CDR3 protein sequences are deduplicated, and each keeps its most common genes and DNA. The V and J calls here are based on TCRdb, not the publication. The sample yields approximately 400,000 distinct CDR3 sequences; 25% were counted once. Around four fifths of the sample is in the top ten clones.

Sequencing input: blood. The clonotype comes from a man aged 45 to 65 with Graves' hyperthyroidism. The sequence is built from TRBV2 and TRBJ2-6; confidence is insufficient to name the D gene. The CDR3 here reads CASSHSSGANVLTF. DNA sequence: TGTGCCAGCAGCCACTCCTCTGGGGCCAACGTCCTGACTTTC.